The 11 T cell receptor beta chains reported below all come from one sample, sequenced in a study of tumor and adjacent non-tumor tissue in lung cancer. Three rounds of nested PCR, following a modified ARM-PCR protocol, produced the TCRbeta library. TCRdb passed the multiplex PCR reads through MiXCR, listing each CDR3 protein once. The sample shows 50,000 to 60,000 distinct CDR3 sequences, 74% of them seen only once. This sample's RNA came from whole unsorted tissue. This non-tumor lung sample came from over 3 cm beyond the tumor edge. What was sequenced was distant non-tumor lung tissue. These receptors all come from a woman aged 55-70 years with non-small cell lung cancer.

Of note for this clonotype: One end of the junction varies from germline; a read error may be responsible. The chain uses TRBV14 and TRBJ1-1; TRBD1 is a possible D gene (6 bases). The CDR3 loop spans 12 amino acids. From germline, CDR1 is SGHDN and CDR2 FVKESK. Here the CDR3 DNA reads TGTGCAAGCAGCCTGAACAGGGTGGAAGCTTTCTTT. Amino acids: CASSLNRVEAFF.

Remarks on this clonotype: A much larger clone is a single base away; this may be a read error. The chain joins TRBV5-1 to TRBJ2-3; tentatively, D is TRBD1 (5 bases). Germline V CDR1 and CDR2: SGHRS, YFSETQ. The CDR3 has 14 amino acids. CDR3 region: CANSLQGSTDTQYF. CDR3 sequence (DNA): TGCGCCAACAGCTTGCAGGGAAGCACAGATACGCAGTATTTT.

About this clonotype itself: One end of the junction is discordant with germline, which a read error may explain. The CDR3 reads CASSYQYRLLCSF. CDR3 nucleotide sequence: TGTGCCAGCAGTTACCAATACAGGCTCCTGTGCTCCTTT. V gene TRBV6-2 or TRBV6-3 combines with J gene TRBJ1-1; possible D gene TRBD1, 5 bases. CDR1 is MNHEY and CDR2 is SVGEGT in the germline V gene. This CDR3 has 13 residues.

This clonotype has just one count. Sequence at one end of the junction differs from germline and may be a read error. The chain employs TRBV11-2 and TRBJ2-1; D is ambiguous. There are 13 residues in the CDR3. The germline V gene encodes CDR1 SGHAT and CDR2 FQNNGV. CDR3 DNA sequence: TGTGCCAGGAGTTATACAGACAACAATAAGCAGTTCTTC. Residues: CARSYTDNNKQFF.

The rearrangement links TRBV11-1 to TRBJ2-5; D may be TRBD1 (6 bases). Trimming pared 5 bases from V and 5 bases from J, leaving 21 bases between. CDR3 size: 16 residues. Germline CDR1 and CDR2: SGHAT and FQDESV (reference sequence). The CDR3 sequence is CASSRRQVERMETQYF. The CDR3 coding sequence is TGTGCCAGCAGCCGACGACAGGTCGAAAGGATGGAGACCCAGTACTTC. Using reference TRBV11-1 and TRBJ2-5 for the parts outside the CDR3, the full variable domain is EAEVAQSPRYKITEKSQAVAFWCDPISGHATLYWYRQILGQGPELLVQFQDESVVDDSQLPKDRFSAERLKGVDSTLKIQPAELGDSAMYLCASSRRQVERMETQYFGPGTRLLVL.

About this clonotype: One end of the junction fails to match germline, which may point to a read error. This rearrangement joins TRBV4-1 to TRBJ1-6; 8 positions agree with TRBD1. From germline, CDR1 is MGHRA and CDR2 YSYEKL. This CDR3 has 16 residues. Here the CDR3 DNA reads TGTGCCAGCAGCCTACTGTGGACAGGGTTGAATTCACCCCTCCACTTT. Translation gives CASSLLWTGLNSPLHF.

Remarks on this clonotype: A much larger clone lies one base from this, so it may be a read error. The CDR3 bases are TGTGCCAGCATGGTCTGGGGGCATCAAGAGACCCAGTACTTC. It specifies CASMVWGHQETQYF. This rearrangement joins TRBV28 to TRBJ2-5; D might be TRBD1 (6 bases). V dropped 7 bases and J dropped 2 bases, with 14 bases sitting between them. The CDR3 is made up of 14 amino acids. Germline values: CDR1 MDHEN, CDR2 SYDVKM.

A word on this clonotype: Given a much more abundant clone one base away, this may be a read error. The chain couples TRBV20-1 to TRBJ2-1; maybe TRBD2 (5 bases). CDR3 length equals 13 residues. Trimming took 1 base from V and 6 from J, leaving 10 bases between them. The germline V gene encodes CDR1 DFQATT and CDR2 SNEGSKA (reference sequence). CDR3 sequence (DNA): TGCAGTGCTAGAGCTAGAGGGCTCAATGAGCAGTTCTTC. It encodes CSARARGLNEQFF.

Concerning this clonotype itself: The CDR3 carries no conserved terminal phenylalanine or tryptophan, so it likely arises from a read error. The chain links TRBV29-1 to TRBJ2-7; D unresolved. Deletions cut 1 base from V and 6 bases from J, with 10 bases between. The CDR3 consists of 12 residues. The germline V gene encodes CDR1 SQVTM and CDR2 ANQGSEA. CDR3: CSVEGGTCEQYL. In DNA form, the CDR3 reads TGCAGCGTTGAAGGCGGTACCTGCGAGCAGTACCTC.

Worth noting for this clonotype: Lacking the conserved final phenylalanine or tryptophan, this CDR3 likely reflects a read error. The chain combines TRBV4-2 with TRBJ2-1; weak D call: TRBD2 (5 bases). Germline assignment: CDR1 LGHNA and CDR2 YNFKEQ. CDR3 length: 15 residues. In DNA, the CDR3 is TGTGCCAGCAGCCCGGTGGGGAGCTCCTACTATGAGCAGTTCTCC. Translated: CASSPVGSSYYEQFS.

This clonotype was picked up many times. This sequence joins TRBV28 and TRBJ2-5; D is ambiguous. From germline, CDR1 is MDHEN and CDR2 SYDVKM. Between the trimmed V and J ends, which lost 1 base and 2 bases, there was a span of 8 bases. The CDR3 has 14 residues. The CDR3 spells CASSLLWQQETQYF. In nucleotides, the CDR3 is TGTGCCAGCAGTTTATTGTGGCAGCAAGAGACCCAGTACTTC.